This T cell receptor (beta chain) was observed in a study of blood T cell repertoires in COVID-19. CDR1 is LNHDA and CDR2 is SQIVND in the germline V gene (reference sequence). The trim removed 3 bases at V and 9 bases at J, leaving 7 bases unmatched. CDR3 length equals 14 residues. Here immunoSEQ multiplex PCR was the method, and the copy in TCRdb shows in-frame clones only, minus some. The sample shows hundreds of thousands of clones, about four fifths of them seen only once. The chain is built from TRBV19 and TRBJ2-1, with TRBD2 matching over 8 bases. The source of this sequence is a woman older than 75 with COVID-19, enrolled during active disease. The specimen sequenced was peripheral blood. The CDR3 protein is CASSIQAGVGEQFF. The CDR3 DNA follows: TGTGCCAGTAGTATCCAAGCGGGAGTGGGTGAGCAGTTCTTC.